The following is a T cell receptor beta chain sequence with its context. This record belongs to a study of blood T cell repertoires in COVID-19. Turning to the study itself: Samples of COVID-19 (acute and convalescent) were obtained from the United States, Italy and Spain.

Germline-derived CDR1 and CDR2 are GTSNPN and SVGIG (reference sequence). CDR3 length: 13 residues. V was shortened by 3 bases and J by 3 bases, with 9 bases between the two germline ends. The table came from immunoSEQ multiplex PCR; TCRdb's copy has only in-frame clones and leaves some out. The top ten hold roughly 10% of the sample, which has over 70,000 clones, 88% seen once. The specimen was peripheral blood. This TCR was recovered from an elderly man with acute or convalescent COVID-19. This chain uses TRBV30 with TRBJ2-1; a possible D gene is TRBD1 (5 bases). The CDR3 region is CAWSRDHYNEQFF. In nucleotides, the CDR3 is TGTGCCTGGAGCAGGGATCACTACAATGAGCAGTTCTTC.